The entry below gives a single TCR beta chain sequence along with its context. Which antigen it targets is not known. Base-call qualities are not available, and no considerably larger clone is one nucleotide away. These data come from a study of blood T cell repertoires in COVID-19 (TCRdb year 2020). As for the study more broadly: The collaborator samples originated in the United States, Italy and Spain and spanned the acute and convalescent phases of COVID-19. The material from the prospective study consisted of cDNA or gDNA derived from T cells, B-cell-depleted T cells, or PBMCs. Deeply sampled blood TCRbeta repertoires from subjects exposed to, actively infected with, or recovered from COVID-19 were included in the dataset. The repertoires were made available in a free public database intended to serve as a resource for research on the immune response to SARS-CoV-2. Samples were obtained from the ongoing ImmuneRACE study (first 160 participants) and from 1,254 subjects provided by 6 global collaborators. The sample metadata nearly always contained a de-identified subject ID, COVID-19 status, age in years and sex. Where available, HLA class I and class II types were obtained from metadata supplied by the sample provider rather than from assay-based typing. The investigation overall reported the following: The quantity of clinical and demographic metadata differed by source and by participant and was supplied without curation.

TCRbeta CDR3 regions were amplified from genomic DNA using the immunoSEQ Assay, a bias-controlled multiplex PCR. The study's processing was this. Nucleated cell counts per sample were estimated from amplification of reference gene primers within the assay. Sequence reads were collapsed and filtered to measure the absolute abundance of every unique TCRbeta CDR3 rearrangement. For each sample, productive Simpson clonality was calculated as the square root of Simpson's diversity index across productive rearrangements. TCRdb stores this immuneACCESS table with in-frame sequences only. Part of the clones is absent; in the studies checked, under half of the shortfall reflects unresolved V genes, and no reason is known for the rest. D and trimming come from the DNA, and the V and J calls and clone size come from that table. The sample profile shows roughly 170,000 clones; approximately 90% of them were found once. The ten largest make up 20% to 30% of the sample.

Collaborating institutions collected whole blood in K2EDTA tubes following their own protocols. For TCRbeta analysis, collaborators shipped samples as frozen whole blood, isolated PBMCs, or DNA extracted from either of those sample types. The CDR3 starts with the cysteine, ends with the phenylalanine, and has 13 residues. Only the CDR3 part of the read is kept: 39 bases, read in frame from the first base. As encoded in the germline V gene, CDR1 is SQVTM while CDR2 is ANQGSEA. The junction shows trimming of 0 bases on V and 0 bases on J, plus 6 bases between the germline ends. The chain is encoded by TRBV29-1 joined to TRBJ2-7; the D gene lacks a confident call. Sequencing was performed on peripheral blood. The receptor's source is a man in his 60s with acute or convalescent COVID-19. The CDR3 corresponds to CSVEEPGSYEQYF. At the DNA level, the sequence is TGCAGCGTTGAAGAACCAGGCTCCTACGAGCAGTACTTC.